Following are 14 T cell receptor beta chains from one sample sequenced in a study of T cell repertoires in cytomegalovirus infection. The antigens these receptors bind are not known. TCRdb re-analysed the reads in MiXCR, keeping a single row per CDR3 protein. Of fewer than 1,000,000 distinct CDR3 sequences in the sample, approximately 32% were seen once. Sequenced material: cultured CD8+ T cells from PBMCs, taken from culture after CMV antigen stimulation. These receptors came from a human donor in good health (CMV status not recorded). Some clones in this sample may be carry-over from other donors' samples.

This sequence joins TRBV13 and TRBJ2-2; possible D gene TRBD2, 6 bases. Germline V gene data show CDR1 as PRHDT and CDR2 as FYEKMQ (reference sequence). V dropped 4 bases and J dropped 7 bases, with 13 bases sitting between them. The CDR3 has 14 amino acids. CDR3 bases: TGTGCCAGCAGCTCCCGCGGGGCTGGCGGGGAGCTGTTTTTT. Residues: CASSSRGAGGELFF.

V is TRBV7-6 and J is TRBJ2-1; TRBD2 agrees at 8 bases. Trimming at V came to 1 base and at J to 2 bases, leaving 10 bases not matched to a gene. The germline V gene encodes CDR1 SGHVS and CDR2 FNYEAQ. This CDR3 has 18 amino acids. The CDR3 spells CASSLEPLGGGPYNEQFF. The CDR3 nucleotides read TGTGCCAGCAGCTTAGAACCGCTCGGCGGGGGGCCCTACAATGAGCAGTTCTTC.

This sequence joins TRBV19 and TRBJ1-1, with D possibly being TRBD1 (5 bases). Trimming shortened V by 3 bases and J by 5 bases, and 13 bases separated the two germline ends. Germline CDR1 LNHDA, CDR2 SQIVND (reference sequence). This CDR3 region has 14 residues. CDR3 amino acids: CASSIQGGMTEAFF. The CDR3, as DNA: TGTGCCAGTAGTATTCAGGGCGGAATGACTGAAGCTTTCTTT.

V and J are TRBV7-8 and TRBJ2-4; D might be TRBD2 (6 bases). The CDR3 has 15 residues. V dropped 4 bases and J dropped 6 bases, with 16 bases sitting between them. Germline CDR1 SGHVS, CDR2 FQNEAQ. The CDR3 DNA sequence: TGTGCCAGCAGCTCGCCGCTGGCGGGGTTAAACATTCAGTACTTC. It yields the protein CASSSPLAGLNIQYF.

This clonotype showed up just a few times. CDR3 sequence reads: CASSLDPPPGDKDTQYF. Here the CDR3 DNA reads TGTGCCAGCAGCTTAGACCCCCCCCCCGGGGATAAAGATACGCAGTATTTT. The chain couples TRBV7-6 to TRBJ2-3; a weak D match, TRBD2 (5 bases). Per the germline V gene, CDR1 is SGHVS and CDR2 is FNYEAQ. The CDR3 has 17 amino acids. V was trimmed by 1 base and J by 5 bases, leaving 19 bases between them.

Concerning this clonotype: A junction end diverges from the germline sequence, so it may reflect a read error. The chain is built from TRBV15 and TRBJ1-2; 8 bases fit TRBD1. The germline V gene encodes CDR1 LNHNV and CDR2 YYDKDF (reference sequence). The CDR3 length is 13 residues. The CDR3 is CATTRTGIYGYTF. DNA for the CDR3: TGTGCTACCACCCGGACAGGGATCTATGGCTACACCTTC.

This sequence joins TRBV2 and TRBJ2-5, with D maybe TRBD1 (6 bases). Germline V CDR1 and CDR2: SNHLY, FYNNEI. This CDR3 has 16 amino acids. V was clipped by 6 bases and J by 2 bases, with 19 bases between them. As DNA, the CDR3 is TGTGCCAGCAGATTACAGGGATTCTCTTCACAAGAGACCCAGTACTTC. It specifies CASRLQGFSSQETQYF.

Only a few counts were recorded for this clonotype. The chain is built from TRBV19 and TRBJ2-1; 8 nucleotides align to TRBD1. Germline trimming cut 3 bases from V and 10 bases from J; bases unmatched to any gene: 11. The germline V gene has CDR1 LNHDA and CDR2 SQIVND (reference sequence). This CDR3 has 15 amino acids. The CDR3 DNA reads as TGTGCCAGTAGTATTACAGGGGGAGTAGTTCAGGAGCAGTTCTTC. Translation: CASSITGGVVQEQFF. Complete variable domain (other parts from reference TRBV19 and TRBJ2-1): DGGITQSPKYLFRKEGQNVTLSCEQNLNHDAMYWYRQDPGQGLRLIYYSQIVNDFQKGDIAEGYSVSREKKESFPLTVTSAQKNPTAFYLCASSITGGVVQEQFFGPGTRLTVL.

In its sample, this clonotype was seen a few times. The V and J genes are TRBV9 and TRBJ2-1, with 9 bases identical to TRBD2. Trimming removed 0 bases from V and 9 bases from J; junction bases left unmatched: 7. This CDR3 contains 15 residues. CDR1 and CDR2 from the germline V gene are SGDLS and YYNGEE. CDR3 in DNA: TGTGCCAGCAGCGTAGGGGTAGCGGGGGAGGGTGAGCAGTTCTTC. This codes for CASSVGVAGEGEQFF.

The chain uses TRBV6-4 and TRBJ1-1, with D tentatively TRBD1 (6 bases). V lost 2 bases and J lost 5, with 9 bases in between. CDR1 is MRHNA and CDR2 is SNTAGT in the germline V gene. The CDR3 is made up of 13 amino acids. CDR3 region: CASSDRGWTEAFF. CDR3 coding DNA: TGTGCCAGCAGTGACAGGGGGTGGACTGAAGCTTTCTTT.

V is TRBV5-4 and J is TRBJ2-7; 7 bases match TRBD1. The germline CDR1 and CDR2 sequences are SGHNT and YYREEE (reference sequence). This CDR3 is built from 14 residues. V trimming: 6 bases; J trimming: 2 bases; junction bases outside the gene matches: 8. DNA for the CDR3: TGTGCCAGCACCCCCCGGGACAGACCCTACGAGCAGTACTTC. Translating gives CASTPRDRPYEQYF.

The chain carries TRBV24-1 and TRBJ1-5, with D perhaps matching TRBD1 (5 bases). From germline, CDR1 is KGHDR and CDR2 SFDVKD. This CDR3 comprises 16 residues. Deletions cut 4 bases from V and 2 bases from J, with 14 bases between. The CDR3 region has the DNA TGTGCCACCAGTGACCCCCGCGGGGGGGGCAATCAGCCCCAGCATTTT. This translates into CATSDPRGGGNQPQHF.

This clonotype appeared a few times. The V gene is TRBV7-9, the J gene TRBJ2-5; D perhaps matches TRBD2 (5 bases). This CDR3 has 15 amino acids. Trimming pared 5 bases from V and 5 bases from J, leaving 18 bases between. The germline gives CDR1 SEHNR, CDR2 FQNEAQ (reference sequence). The CDR3 loop reads CASSALAGPRETQYF. DNA of the CDR3: TGTGCCAGCAGCGCTCTAGCCGGGCCACGGGAGACCCAGTACTTC.

This clonotype was detected many times. This chain joins TRBV7-6 and TRBJ2-1; possibly TRBD1 or TRBD2 for D (6 bases each). V lost 3 bases, J lost 8 bases, and 8 bases lay in between. The CDR3 is made up of 12 amino acids. In germline, CDR1 is SGHVS, CDR2 FNYEAQ. DNA of the CDR3: TGTGCCAGCAGCTTCGGGGGCCATGAGCAGTTCTTC. Translating gives CASSFGGHEQFF.